Below are 8 T cell receptor beta chains sequenced from a single sample in a study of blood T cell repertoires in COVID-19. Generated by immunoSEQ multiplex PCR, the TCRdb table keeps only in-frame clones and is missing some. This sample yields 250,000 to 300,000 clones, of which about nine tenths are seen a single time; roughly an eighth belongs to the top ten. The sample consisted of peripheral blood. All receptors come from a woman aged 55-69 years with acute or convalescent COVID-19.

This sequence joins TRBV7-2 and TRBJ1-5; D gene unclear. Per germline, CDR1 SGHTA and CDR2 FQGNSA. Trimming stripped 4 bases from V and 2 bases from J, with 3 bases between. The CDR3 is made up of 12 amino acids. As DNA, the CDR3 is TGTGCCAGCAGCTCCGGCAATCAGCCCCAGCATTTT. Its translation is CASSSGNQPQHF.

The CDR3 DNA reads TGTGCCAGCAGCTTGGGACTCGTTAATTCACCCCTCCACTTT. It is translated as CASSLGLVNSPLHF. The rearrangement uses TRBV7-2 and TRBJ1-6; D may be TRBD1 (5 bases). Germline values: CDR1 SGHTA, CDR2 FQGNSA. The ends were cut back, 3 bases at V and 6 bases at J, with 9 bases in the middle. This CDR3 comprises 14 residues.

This clone was observed a few times. The rearrangement joins TRBV7-5 to TRBJ2-1; the table's D call, TRBD2, has no DNA check behind it. TRBV7-5 is shown as a pseudogene. The CDR3 is 16 residues long. CDR3 protein: CARSTRTSGDYNEQFF. The CDR3 DNA reads as TGTGCCAGAAGCACCCGGACTAGCGGGGATTACAATGAGCAGTTCTTC.

The rearrangement uses TRBV15 and TRBJ1-2, with D possibly being TRBD1 (6 bases). There are 15 residues in the CDR3. Germline V gives CDR1 LNHNV, CDR2 YYDKDF (reference sequence). Trimming removed 3 bases from V and 0 bases from J, with 11 bases in between. CDR3 in DNA: TGTGCCACCAGCAGCTTACAGGGTACTAACTATGGCTACACCTTC. Its translation: CATSSLQGTNYGYTF.

The chain has TRBV12-5 and TRBJ2-3; 9 nucleotides line up with TRBD2. The CDR3 runs 17 residues. Trimming cost V 7 bases and J 7 bases; bases outside gene matches: 18. Germline lookup yields CDR1 LGHNT and CDR2 FRNRAP. The CDR3 spells CASAKEAGGSGDYTQYF. The CDR3 region has the DNA TGTGCTAGTGCCAAAGAAGCGGGAGGTAGTGGGGACTATACGCAGTATTTT.

The genes are TRBV9 and TRBJ2-3; TRBD1 might be the D (6 bases). Germline V gene data show CDR1 as SGDLS and CDR2 as YYNGEE. Deletions cut 2 bases from V and 0 bases from J, with 16 bases between. The CDR3 has 17 amino acids. In nucleotides, the CDR3 is TGTGCCAGCAGCGTCCTGGACAGCAGAACTAGCACAGATACGCAGTATTTT. Translation gives CASSVLDSRTSTDTQYF.

The rearrangement links TRBV19 to TRBJ1-2; D is uncertain. V was pared by 3 bases and J by 0 bases, with 8 bases between. CDR3 length: 14 amino acids. The germline gives CDR1 LNHDA, CDR2 SQIVND (reference sequence). The CDR3 region is CASSISTTNYGYTF. The CDR3 DNA follows: TGTGCCAGTAGTATCTCGACTACTAACTATGGCTACACCTTC.

V is TRBV7-2 and J is TRBJ2-3; possibly TRBD1 for D (6 bases). Germline CDR1 SGHTA, CDR2 FQGNSA. This CDR3 is 15 amino acids long. Trimming removed 0 bases from V and 2 bases from J, with 9 bases in between. This CDR3 reads CASSLAGAPTDTQYF. CDR3 in DNA: TGTGCCAGCAGCTTAGCGGGGGCCCCCACAGATACGCAGTATTTT.